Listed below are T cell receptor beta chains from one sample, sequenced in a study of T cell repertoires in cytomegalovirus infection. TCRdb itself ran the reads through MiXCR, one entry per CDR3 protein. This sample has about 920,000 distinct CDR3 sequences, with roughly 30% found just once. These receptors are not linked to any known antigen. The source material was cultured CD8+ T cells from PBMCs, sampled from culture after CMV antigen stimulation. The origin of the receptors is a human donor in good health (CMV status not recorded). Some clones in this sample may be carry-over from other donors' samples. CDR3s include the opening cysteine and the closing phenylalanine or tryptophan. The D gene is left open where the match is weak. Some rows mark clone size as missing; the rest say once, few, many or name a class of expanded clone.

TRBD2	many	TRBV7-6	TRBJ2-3	TGTGCCAGCAGCTTAGTGGGTCGGGGGGACACAGATACGCAGTATTTT	CASSLVGRGDTDTQYF
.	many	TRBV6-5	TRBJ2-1	TGTGCCAGCAGTTACTCCCTCCTAAACGAGCAGTTCTTC	CASSYSLLNEQFF
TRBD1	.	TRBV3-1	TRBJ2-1	TGTGCCAGCAGCCAAGAAGGGACAGGGGGATTGGAGCAGTTCTTC	CASSQEGTGGLEQFF
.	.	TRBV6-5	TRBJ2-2	TGTGCCAGCAGTTCCCTCGGCGGGGAGCTGTTTTTT	CASSSLGGELFF
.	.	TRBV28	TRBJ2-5	TGTGCCAGCAGTGAGGGGAAGGAGACCCAGTACTTC	CASSEGKETQYF
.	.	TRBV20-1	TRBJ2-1	TGCAGTGCTCCTGGCGATGAGGGGTACAATGAGCAGTTCTTC	CSAPGDEGYNEQFF
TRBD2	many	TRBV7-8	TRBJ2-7	TGTGCCAGCAGCAAACTAGCGGGGGGCCAGGGCTCCTACGAGCAGTACTTC	CASSKLAGGQGSYEQYF
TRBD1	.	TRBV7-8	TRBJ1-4	TGTGCCAGCAGCTTAAAGGGGACAGGGCATGAAAAACTGTTTTTT	CASSLKGTGHEKLFF
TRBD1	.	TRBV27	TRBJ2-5	TGTGCCAGCAGAGAAATTGGGACAGGGATAGAGACCCAGTACTTC	CASREIGTGIETQYF
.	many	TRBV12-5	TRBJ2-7	TGTGCTAGTGGTTTGGGTTGGAACTCCTACGAGCAGTACTTC	CASGLGWNSYEQYF
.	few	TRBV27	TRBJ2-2	TGTGCCAGCAGTTTAAGGGTACGGGTCACCGGGGAGCTGTTTTTT	CASSLRVRVTGELFF
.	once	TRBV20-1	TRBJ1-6	TGCAGTGCCCTTGGACAGTGTAATTCACCCCTCCACTTT	CSALGQCNSPLHF
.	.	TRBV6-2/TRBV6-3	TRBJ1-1	TGTGCCAGCAGTTTTGTTCGATCGAGGGACACTGAAGCTTTCTTT	CASSFVRSRDTEAFF
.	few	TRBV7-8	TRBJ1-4	TGTGCCAGCAGCCCTGAAAAGGGGGTGGTTGCAACTAATGAAAAACTGTTTTTT	CASSPEKGVVATNEKLFF
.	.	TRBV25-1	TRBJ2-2	TGTGCCAGCAGTCATAGTGCCGGGGAGCTGTTTTTT	CASSHSAGELFF